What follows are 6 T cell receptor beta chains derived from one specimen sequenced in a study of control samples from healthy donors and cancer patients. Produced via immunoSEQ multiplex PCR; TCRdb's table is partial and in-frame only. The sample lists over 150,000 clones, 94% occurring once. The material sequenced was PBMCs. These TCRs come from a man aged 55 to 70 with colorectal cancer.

The CDR3 spells CASSQEGGHSPLHF. CDR3 sequence (DNA): TGTGCCAGCAGCCAGGAGGGGGGACATTCACCCCTCCACTTT. The chain joins TRBV2 to TRBJ1-6; a possible D gene is TRBD1 (6 bases). Trimming took 6 bases from V and 8 from J, leaving 14 bases between them. The CDR3 contains 14 residues. Germline-derived CDR1 and CDR2 are SNHLY and FYNNEI.

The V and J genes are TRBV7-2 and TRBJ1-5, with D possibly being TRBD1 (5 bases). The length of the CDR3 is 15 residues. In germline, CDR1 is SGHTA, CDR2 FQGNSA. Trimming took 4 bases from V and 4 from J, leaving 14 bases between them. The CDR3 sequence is CASSSQGLGNQPQHF. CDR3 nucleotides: TGTGCCAGCAGCTCTCAGGGTTTAGGGAATCAGCCCCAGCATTTT.

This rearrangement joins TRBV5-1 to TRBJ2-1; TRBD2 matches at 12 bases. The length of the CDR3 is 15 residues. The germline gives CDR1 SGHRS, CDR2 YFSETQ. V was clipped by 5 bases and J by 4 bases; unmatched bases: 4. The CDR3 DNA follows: TGCGCCAGCAGTAACCTAGCGGGGGGGTACAATGAGCAGTTCTTC. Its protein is CASSNLAGGYNEQFF.

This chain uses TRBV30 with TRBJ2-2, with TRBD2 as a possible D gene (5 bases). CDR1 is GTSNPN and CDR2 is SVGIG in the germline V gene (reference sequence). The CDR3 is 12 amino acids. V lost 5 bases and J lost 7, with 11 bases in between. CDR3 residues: CAWEGRGGELFF. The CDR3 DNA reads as TGTGCCTGGGAGGGTCGTGGCGGGGAGCTGTTTTTT.

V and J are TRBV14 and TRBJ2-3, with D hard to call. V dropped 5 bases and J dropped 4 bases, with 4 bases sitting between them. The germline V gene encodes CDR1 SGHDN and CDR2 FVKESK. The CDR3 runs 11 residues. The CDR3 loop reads CASSGADTQYF. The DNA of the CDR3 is TGTGCCAGCAGCGGAGCAGATACGCAGTATTTT.

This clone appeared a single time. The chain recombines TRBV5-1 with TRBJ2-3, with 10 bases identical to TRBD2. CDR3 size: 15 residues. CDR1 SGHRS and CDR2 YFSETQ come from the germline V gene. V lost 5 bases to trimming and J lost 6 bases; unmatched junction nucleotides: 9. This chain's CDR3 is CASRGERGGVDTQYF. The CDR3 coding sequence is TGCGCCAGCAGAGGCGAGCGGGGGGGCGTGGATACGCAGTATTTT. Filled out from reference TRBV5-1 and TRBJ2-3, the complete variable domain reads KAGVTQTPRYLIKTRGQQVTLSCSPISGHRSVSWYQQTPGQGLQFLFEYFSETQRNKGNFPGRFSGRQFSNSRSEMNVSTLELGDSALYLCASRGERGGVDTQYFGPGTRLTVL.